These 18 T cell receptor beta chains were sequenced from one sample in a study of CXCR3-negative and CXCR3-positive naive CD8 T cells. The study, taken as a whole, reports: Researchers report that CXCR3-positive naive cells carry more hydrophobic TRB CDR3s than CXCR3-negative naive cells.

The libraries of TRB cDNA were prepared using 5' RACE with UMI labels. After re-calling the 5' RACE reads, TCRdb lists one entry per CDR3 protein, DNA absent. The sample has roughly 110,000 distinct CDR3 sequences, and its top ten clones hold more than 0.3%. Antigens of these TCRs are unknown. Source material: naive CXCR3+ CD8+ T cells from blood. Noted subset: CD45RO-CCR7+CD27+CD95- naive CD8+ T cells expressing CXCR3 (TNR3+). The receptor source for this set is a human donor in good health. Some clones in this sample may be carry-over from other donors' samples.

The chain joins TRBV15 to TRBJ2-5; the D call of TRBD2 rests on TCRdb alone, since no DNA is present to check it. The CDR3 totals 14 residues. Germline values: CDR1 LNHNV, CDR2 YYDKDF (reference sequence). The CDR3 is CATSTPGTQETQYF.

The CDR3 reads CAWSGLDRRANEQFF. The V and J genes are TRBV30 and TRBJ2-1; the D call of TRBD1 rests on TCRdb alone, since no DNA is present to check it. Germline V gives CDR1 GTSNPN, CDR2 SVGIG (reference sequence). The CDR3 has 15 residues.

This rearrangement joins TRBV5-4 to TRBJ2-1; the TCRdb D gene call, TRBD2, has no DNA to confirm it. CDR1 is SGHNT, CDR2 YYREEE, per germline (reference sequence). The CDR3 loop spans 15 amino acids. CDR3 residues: CASSFLAGHYNEQFF.

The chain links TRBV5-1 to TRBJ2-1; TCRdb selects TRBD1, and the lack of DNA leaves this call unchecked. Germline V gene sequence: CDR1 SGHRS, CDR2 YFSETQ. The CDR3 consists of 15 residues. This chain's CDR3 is CASSLRGRSLDEQFF.

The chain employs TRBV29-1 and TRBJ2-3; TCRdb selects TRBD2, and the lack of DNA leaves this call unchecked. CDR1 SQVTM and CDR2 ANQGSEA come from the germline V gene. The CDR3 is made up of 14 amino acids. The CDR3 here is CSVVYGPSTDTQYF.

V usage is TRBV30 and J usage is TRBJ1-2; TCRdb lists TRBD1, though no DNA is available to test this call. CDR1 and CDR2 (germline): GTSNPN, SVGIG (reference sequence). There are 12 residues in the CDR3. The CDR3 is CAWRGPFYGYTF.

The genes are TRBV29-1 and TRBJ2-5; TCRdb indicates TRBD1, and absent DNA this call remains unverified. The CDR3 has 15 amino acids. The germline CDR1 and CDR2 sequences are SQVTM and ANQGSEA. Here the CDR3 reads CSVVSRDSEQETQYF.

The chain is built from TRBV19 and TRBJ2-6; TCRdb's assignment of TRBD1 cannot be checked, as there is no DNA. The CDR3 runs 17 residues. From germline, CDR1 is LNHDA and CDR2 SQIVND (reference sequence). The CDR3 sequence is CASSQEGAGSGANVLTF. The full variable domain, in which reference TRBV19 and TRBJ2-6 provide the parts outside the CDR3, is DGGITQSPKYLFRKEGQNVTLSCEQNLNHDAMYWYRQDPGQGLRLIYYSQIVNDFQKGDIAEGYSVSREKKESFPLTVTSAQKNPTAFYLCASSQEGAGSGANVLTFGAGSRLTVL.

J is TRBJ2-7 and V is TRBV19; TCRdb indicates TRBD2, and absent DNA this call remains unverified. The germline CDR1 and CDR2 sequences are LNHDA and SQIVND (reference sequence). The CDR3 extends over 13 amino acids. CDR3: CASKAGESYEQYF.

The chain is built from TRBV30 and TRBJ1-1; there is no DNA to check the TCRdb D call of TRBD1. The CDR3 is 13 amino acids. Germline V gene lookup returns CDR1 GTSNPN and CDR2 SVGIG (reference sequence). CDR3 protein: CAWTEGWTTEAFF.

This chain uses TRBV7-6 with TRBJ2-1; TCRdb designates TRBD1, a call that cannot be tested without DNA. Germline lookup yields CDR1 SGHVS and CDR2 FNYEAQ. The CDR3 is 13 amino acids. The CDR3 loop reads CASSLGVASEQFF. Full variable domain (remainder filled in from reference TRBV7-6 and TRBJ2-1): GAGVSQSPRYKVTKRGQDVALRCDPISGHVSLYWYRQALGQGPEFLTYFNYEAQQDKSGLPNDRFSAERPEGSISTLTIQRTEQRDSAMYRCASSLGVASEQFFGPGTRLTVL.

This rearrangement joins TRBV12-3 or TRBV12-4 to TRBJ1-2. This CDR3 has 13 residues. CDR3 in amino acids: CASSSIIVYGYTF.

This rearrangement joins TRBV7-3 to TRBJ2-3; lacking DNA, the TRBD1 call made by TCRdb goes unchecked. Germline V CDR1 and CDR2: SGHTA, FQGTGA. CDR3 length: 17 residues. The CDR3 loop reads CASSFRPGGGMADTQYF.

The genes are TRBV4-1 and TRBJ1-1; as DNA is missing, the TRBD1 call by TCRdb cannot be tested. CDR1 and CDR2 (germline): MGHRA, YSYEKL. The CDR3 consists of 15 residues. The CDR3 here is CASSQDPGLKTEAFF.

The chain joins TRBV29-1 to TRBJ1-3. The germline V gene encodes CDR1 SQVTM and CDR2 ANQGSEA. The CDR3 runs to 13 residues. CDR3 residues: CSVGDFSGNTIYF.

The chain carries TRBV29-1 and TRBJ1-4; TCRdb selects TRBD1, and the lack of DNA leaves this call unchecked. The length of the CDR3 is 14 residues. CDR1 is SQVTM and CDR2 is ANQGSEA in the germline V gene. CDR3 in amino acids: CSVAQGNSNEKLFF.

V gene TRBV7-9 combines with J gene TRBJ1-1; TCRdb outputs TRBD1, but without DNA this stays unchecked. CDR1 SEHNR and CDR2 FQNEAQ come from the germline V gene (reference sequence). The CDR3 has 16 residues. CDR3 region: CASSSPGGIMNTEAFF.

The CDR3: CSGQGASGELFF. The rearrangement links TRBV29-1 to TRBJ2-2; TCRdb designates TRBD1, a call that cannot be tested without DNA. Germline CDR1 reads SQVTM; CDR2 reads ANQGSEA. The CDR3 length is 12 residues.